This T cell receptor (beta chain) was documented in a study of CD8 T cells in Susac syndrome. The multiple sclerosis controls comprised treatment-naive patients whose relapsing-remitting disease was stable or active. Negative isolation yielded CD8+ and CD4+ T cells; FACS enriched TEMRA cells. Study-level results: The number of individuals included in the study's TCR sequencing and HLA analysis was acknowledged as relatively small.

For this clonotype: The antigen is undetermined.

Random hexamers were used to reverse transcribe the RNA input (about 0.5 to 1 ug). The amplification used immunoSEQ multiplex PCR on TCR beta CDR3; it spanned 54 Vbeta and 13 Jbeta. In TCRdb, the immunoSEQ multiplex PCR reads were re-called with MiXCR into one record per CDR3 protein. The sample gives hundreds of thousands of distinct CDR3 sequences, about 85% of which show up once; around 0.12% is in the top ten. Sequencing was carried out using CD8+ T cells from PBMCs. The source is a human donor with multiple sclerosis.

This CDR3 reads CASSLASGVMILNQPQHF. Written as DNA, the CDR3 is TGTGCCAGCAGTTTAGCATCAGGAGTTATGATATTAAATCAGCCCCAGCATTTT. The chain is built from TRBV28 and TRBJ1-5, with D uncertain. The germline V gene encodes CDR1 MDHEN and CDR2 SYDVKM. The CDR3 is made up of 18 amino acids. The V end was cut by 2 bases, the J end by 4 bases, with 21 bases between. The whole variable domain, filled in from reference TRBV28 and TRBJ1-5, reads DVKVTQSSRYLVKRTGEKVFLECVQDMDHENMFWYRQDPGLGLRLIYFSYDVKMKEKGDIPEGYSVSREKKERFSLILESASTNQTSMYLCASSLASGVMILNQPQHFGDGTRLSIL.